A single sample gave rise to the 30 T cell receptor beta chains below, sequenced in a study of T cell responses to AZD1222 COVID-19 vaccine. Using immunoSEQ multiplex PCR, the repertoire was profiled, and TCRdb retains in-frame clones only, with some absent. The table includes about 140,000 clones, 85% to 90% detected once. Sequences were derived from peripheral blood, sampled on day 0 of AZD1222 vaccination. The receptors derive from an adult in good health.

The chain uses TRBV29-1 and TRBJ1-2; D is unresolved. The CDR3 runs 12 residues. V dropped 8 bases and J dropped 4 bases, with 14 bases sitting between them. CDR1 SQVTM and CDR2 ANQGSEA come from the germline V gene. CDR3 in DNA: TGCAGCTGTCTGAACGGACCCTATGGCTACACCTTC. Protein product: CSCLNGPYGYTF.

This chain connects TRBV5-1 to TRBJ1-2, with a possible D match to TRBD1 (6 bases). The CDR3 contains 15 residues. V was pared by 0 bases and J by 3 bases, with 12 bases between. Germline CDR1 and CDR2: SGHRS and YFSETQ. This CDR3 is CASSLATGADYGYTF. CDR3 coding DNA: TGCGCCAGCAGCTTGGCCACGGGGGCGGACTATGGCTACACCTTC.

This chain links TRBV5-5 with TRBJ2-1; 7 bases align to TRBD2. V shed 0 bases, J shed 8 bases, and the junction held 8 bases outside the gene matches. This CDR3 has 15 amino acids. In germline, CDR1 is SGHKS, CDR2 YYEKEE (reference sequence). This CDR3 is CASSLAWGGAHEQFF. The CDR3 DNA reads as TGTGCCAGCAGCTTGGCCTGGGGAGGGGCTCATGAGCAGTTCTTC. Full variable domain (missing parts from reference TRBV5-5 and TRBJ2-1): DAGVTQSPTHLIKTRGQQVTLRCSPISGHKSVSWYQQVLGQGPQFIFQYYEKEERGRGNFPDRFSARQFPNYSSELNVNALLLGDSALYLCASSLAWGGAHEQFFGPGTRLTVL.

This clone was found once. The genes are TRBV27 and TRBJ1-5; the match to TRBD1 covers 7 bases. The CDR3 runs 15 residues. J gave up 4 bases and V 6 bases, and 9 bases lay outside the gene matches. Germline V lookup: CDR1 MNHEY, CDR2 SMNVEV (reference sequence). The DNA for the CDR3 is TGTGCCAGCAGGAACCTCTTACAGGGGAATCAGCCCCAGCATTTT. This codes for CASRNLLQGNQPQHF.

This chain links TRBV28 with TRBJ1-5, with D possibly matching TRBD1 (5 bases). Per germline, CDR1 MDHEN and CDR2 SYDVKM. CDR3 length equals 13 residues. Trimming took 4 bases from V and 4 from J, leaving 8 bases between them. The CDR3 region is CASSSGGNQPQHF. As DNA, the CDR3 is TGTGCCAGCAGTTCTGGGGGAAATCAGCCCCAGCATTTT.

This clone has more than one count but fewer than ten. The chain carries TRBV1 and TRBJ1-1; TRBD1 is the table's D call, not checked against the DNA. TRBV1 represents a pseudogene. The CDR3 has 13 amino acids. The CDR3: CTSSQGGNTEAFF. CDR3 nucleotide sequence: TGCACCAGCAGCCAAGGGGGCAACACTGAAGCTTTCTTT.

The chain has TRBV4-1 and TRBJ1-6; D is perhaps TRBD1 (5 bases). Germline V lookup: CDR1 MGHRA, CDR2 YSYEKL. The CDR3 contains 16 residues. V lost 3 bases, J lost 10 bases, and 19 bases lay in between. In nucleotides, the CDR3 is TGCGCCAGCAGCCACTTCTGGGGGGTGAGTGGGTCACCCCTCCACTTT. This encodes CASSHFWGVSGSPLHF.

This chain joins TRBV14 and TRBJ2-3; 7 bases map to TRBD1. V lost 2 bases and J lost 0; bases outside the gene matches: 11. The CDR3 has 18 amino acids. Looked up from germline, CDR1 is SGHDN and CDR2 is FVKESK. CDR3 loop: CASSQYPLQGMSTDTQYF. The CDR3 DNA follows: TGTGCCAGCAGCCAATATCCCCTACAGGGGATGAGCACAGATACGCAGTATTTT.

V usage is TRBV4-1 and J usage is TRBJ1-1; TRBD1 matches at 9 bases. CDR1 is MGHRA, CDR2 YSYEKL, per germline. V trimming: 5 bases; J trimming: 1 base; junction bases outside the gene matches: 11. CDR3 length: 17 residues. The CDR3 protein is CASSLRDREAGNTEAFF. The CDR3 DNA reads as TGCGCCAGCAGCTTACGGGACAGGGAGGCGGGGAACACTGAAGCTTTCTTT.

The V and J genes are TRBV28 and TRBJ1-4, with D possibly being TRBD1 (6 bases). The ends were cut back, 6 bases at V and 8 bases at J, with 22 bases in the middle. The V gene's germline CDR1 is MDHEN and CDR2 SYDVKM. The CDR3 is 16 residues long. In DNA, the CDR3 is TGTGCCAGCAGCTTACAGGGCCTAGGGTTAGGCGAAAAACTGTTTTTT. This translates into CASSLQGLGLGEKLFF.

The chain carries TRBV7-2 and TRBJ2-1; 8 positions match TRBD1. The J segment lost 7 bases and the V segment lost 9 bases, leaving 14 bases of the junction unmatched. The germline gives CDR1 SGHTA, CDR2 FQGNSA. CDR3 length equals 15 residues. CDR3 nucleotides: TGTGCCAGTTCTCTTGCAGGGGGCGATTCTAATGAGCAGTTCTTC. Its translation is CASSLAGGDSNEQFF.

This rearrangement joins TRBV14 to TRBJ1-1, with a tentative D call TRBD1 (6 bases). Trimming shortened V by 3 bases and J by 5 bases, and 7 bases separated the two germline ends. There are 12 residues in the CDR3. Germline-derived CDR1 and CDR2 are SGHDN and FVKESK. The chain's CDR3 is CASSHRGTEAFF. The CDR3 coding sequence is TGTGCCAGCAGCCACAGGGGTACTGAAGCTTTCTTT.

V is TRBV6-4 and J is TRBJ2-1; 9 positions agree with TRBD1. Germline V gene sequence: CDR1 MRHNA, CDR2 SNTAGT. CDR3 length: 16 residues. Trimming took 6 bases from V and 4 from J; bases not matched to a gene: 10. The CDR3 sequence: CASSGVRDRAYNEQFF. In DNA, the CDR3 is TGTGCCAGCAGCGGGGTCCGGGACAGGGCTTACAATGAGCAGTTCTTC.

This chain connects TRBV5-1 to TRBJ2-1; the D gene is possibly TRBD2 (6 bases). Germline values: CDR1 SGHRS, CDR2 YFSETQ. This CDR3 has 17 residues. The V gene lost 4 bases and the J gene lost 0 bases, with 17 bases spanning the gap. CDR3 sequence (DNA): TGCGCCAGCAGCCTGGACGGGCGGGGTAGCTCCTACAATGAGCAGTTCTTC. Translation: CASSLDGRGSSYNEQFF.

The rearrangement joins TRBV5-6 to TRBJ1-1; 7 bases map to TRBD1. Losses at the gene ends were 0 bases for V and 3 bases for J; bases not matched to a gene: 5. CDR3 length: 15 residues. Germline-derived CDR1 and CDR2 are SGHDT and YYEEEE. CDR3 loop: CASSLAAGQDTEAFF. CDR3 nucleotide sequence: TGTGCCAGCAGCTTGGCCGCAGGACAGGACACTGAAGCTTTCTTT. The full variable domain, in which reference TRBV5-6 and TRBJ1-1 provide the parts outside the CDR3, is DAGVTQSPTHLIKTRGQQVTLRCSPKSGHDTVSWYQQALGQGPQFIFQYYEEEERQRGNFPDRFSGHQFPNYSSELNVNALLLGDSALYLCASSLAAGQDTEAFFGQGTRLTVV.

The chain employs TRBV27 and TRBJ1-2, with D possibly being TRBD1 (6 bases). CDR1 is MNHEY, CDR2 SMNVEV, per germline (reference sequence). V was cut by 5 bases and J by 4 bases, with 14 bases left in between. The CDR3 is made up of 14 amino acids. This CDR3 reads CASSRTAATYGYTF. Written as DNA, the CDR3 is TGTGCCAGCAGTCGGACAGCCGCGACCTATGGCTACACCTTC.

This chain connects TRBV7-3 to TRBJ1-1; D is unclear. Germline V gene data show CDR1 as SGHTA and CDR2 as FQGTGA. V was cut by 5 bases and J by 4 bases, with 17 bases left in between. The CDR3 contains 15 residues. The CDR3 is CASSQSPGLGTEAFF. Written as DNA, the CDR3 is TGTGCCAGCAGCCAAAGCCCCGGGCTTGGCACTGAAGCTTTCTTT. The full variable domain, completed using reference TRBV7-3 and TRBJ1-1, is GAGVSQTPSNKVTEKGKYVELRCDPISGHTALYWYRQSLGQGPEFLIYFQGTGAADDSGLPNDRFFAVRPEGSVSTLKIQRTERGDSAVYLCASSQSPGLGTEAFFGQGTRLTVV.

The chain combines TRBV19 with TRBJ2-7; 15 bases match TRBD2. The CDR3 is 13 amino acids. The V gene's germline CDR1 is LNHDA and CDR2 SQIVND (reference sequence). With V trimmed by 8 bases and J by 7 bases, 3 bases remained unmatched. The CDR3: CASSGLAGGEQYF. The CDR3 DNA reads TGTGCCAGTTCTGGACTAGCGGGAGGGGAGCAGTACTTC.

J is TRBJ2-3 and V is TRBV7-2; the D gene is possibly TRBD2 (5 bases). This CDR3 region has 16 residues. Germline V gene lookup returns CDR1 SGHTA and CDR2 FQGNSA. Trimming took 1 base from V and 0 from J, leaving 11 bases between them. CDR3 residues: CASSLDSWTSTDTQYF. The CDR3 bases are TGTGCCAGCAGCTTAGATTCGTGGACTAGCACAGATACGCAGTATTTT.

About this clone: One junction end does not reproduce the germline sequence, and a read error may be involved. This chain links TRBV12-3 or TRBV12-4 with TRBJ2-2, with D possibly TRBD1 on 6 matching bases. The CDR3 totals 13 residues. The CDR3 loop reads CASSITGTGELFF. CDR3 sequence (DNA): TGTGCCAGCAGTATCACAGGGACCGGGGAACTGTTTTTT.

The CDR3 DNA reads TGTGCCAGTAGTCTAGCCAACCTATACAATGAGCAGTTCTTC. Encoded protein: CASSLANLYNEQFF. The chain uses TRBV19 and TRBJ2-1; TRBD2 might be the D (5 bases). The length of the CDR3 is 14 residues. Germline lookup yields CDR1 LNHDA and CDR2 SQIVND (reference sequence). With 5 bases removed from V and 4 bases from J, the gap between germline ends came to 12 bases.

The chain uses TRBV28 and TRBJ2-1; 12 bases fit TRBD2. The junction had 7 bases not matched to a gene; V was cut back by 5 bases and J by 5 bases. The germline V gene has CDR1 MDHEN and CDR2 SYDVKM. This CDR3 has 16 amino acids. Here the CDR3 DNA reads TGTGCCAGCAGTCCAAGGACTAGCGGGATCCACAATGAGCAGTTCTTC. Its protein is CASSPRTSGIHNEQFF.

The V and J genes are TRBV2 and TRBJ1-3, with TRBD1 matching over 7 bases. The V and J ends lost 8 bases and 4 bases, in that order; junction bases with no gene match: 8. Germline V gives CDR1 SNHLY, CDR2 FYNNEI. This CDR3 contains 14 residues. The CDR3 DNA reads TGTGCCAGCGGACGACAGGGTTCAGGAAACACCATATATTTT. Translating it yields CASGRQGSGNTIYF.

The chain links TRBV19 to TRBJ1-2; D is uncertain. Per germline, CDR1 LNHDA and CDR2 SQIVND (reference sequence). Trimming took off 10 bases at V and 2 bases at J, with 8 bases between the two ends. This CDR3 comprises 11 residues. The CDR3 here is CATAGNYGYTF. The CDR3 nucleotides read TGTGCCACCGCCGGAAACTATGGCTACACCTTC.

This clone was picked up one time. For the CDR3, the DNA is TGTGCCAGCAGCCTCGGTAACACTGAAGCTTTCTTT. Its protein is CASSLGNTEAFF. J is TRBJ1-1 and V is TRBV4-2, with unresolved D. The germline V and J ends were trimmed by 4 bases and 2 bases, with 5 bases remaining between them. This CDR3 has 12 residues. Germline V gene data show CDR1 as LGHNA and CDR2 as YNFKEQ.

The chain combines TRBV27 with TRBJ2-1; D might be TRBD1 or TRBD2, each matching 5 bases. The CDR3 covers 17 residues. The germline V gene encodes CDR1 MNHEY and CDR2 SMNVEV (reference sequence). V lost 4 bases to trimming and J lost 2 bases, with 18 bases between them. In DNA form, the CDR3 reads TGTGCCAGCAGTTCCCACCGGGACCTCGCAACCTACAATGAGCAGTTCTTC. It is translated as CASSSHRDLATYNEQFF.

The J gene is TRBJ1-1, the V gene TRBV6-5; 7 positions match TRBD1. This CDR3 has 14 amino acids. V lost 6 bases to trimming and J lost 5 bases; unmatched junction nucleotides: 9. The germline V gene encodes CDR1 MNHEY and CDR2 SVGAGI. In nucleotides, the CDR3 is TGTGCCAGCAGGACGCGACAGGGTCGGACTGAAGCTTTCTTT. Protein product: CASRTRQGRTEAFF.

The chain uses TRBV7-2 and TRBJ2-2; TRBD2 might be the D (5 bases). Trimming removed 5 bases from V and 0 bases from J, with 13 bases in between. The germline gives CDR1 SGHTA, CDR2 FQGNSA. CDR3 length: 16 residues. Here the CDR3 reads CASSPLVPANTGELFF. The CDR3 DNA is TGTGCCAGCAGCCCACTAGTGCCGGCGAACACCGGGGAGCTGTTTTTT.

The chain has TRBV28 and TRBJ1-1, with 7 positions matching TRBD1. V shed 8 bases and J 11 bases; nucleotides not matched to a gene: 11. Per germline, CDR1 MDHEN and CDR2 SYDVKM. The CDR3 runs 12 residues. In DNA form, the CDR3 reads TGTGCCAGCCGCCTCCGGCAGGGGGAGGCTTTCTTT. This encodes CASRLRQGEAFF.

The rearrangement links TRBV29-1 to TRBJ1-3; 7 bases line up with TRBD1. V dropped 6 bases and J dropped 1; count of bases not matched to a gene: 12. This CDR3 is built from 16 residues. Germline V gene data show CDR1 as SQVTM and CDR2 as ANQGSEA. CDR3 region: CSVRTGNPLSGNTIYF. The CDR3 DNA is TGCAGCGTCCGGACAGGCAACCCTTTATCTGGAAACACCATATATTTT.